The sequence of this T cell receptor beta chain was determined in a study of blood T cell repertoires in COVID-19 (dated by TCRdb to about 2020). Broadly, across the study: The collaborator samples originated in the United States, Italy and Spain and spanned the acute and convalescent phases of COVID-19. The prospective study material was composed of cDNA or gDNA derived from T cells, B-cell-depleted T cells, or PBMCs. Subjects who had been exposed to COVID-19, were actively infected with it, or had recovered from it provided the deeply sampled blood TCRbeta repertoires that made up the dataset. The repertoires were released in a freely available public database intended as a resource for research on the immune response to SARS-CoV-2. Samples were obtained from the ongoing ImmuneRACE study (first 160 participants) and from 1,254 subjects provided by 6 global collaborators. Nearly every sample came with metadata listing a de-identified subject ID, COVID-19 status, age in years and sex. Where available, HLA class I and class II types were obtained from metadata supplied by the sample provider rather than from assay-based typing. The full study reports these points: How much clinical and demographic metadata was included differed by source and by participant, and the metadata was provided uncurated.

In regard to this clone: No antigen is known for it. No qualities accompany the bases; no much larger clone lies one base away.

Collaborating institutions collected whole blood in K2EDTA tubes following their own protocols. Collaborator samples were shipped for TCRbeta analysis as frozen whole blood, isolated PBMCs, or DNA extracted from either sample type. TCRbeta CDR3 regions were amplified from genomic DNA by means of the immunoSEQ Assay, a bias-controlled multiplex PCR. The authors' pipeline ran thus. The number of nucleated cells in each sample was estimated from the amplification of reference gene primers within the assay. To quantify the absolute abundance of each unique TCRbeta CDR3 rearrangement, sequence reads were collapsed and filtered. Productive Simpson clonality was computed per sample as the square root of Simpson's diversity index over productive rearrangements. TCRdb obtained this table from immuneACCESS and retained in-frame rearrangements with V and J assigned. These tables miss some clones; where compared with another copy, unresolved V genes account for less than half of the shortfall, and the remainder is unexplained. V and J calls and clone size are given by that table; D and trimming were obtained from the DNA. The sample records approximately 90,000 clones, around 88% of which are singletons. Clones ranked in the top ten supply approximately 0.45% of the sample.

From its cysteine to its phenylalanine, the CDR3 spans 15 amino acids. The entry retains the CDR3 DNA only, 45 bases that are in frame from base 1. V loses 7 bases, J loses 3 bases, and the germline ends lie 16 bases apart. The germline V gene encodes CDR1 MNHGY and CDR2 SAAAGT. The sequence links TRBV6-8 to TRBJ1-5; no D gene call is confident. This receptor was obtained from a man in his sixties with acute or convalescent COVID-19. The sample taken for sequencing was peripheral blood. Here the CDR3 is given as CASTPSWQDNQPQHF. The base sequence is TGTGCCAGCACCCCCAGTTGGCAGGACAATCAGCCCCAGCATTTT.